One sample yielded the 13 T cell receptor beta chains listed below, sequenced in a study of T cell changes during pregnancy in multiple sclerosis. Sequencing was performed with immunoSEQ multiplex PCR; in TCRdb, only in-frame clones are kept and a portion is missing. Of 85,000 to 130,000 clones in the sample, under 95% are singletons; the top ten hold roughly 1.5%. Source: peripheral blood, taken before pregnancy. These TCRs come from a female donor with multiple sclerosis, enrolled in a pregnancy study.

The chain recombines TRBV2 with TRBJ2-5, with 7 bases lining up with TRBD2. The DNA end is a closer match to TRBJ2-7, so the J assignment may be wrong. The germline V gene has CDR1 SNHLY and CDR2 FYNNEI. The CDR3 extends over 12 amino acids. The CDR3 is CASSKTSNEQYF. CDR3 sequence (DNA): TGTGCCAGCAGCAAGACTAGCAACGAGCAGTACTTC.

This clone was seen just once. The chain is built from TRBV11-2 and TRBJ2-7; 7 bases map to TRBD1. CDR1 and CDR2 (germline): SGHAT, FQNNGV. This CDR3 region has 14 residues. Trimming cost V 4 bases and J 5 bases; bases outside gene matches: 8. As DNA, the CDR3 is TGTGCCAGCAGCTCCTTACAGGGGATCCACGAGCAGTACTTC. Translation: CASSSLQGIHEQYF.

The chain uses TRBV7-8 and TRBJ1-6; 8 bases agree with TRBD1. The CDR3 is made up of 15 amino acids. Germline trimming cut 1 base from V and 10 bases from J; bases unmatched to any gene: 6. Germline V gene sequence: CDR1 SGHVS, CDR2 FQNEAQ. This CDR3 is CASSLGQGQRSPLHF. In DNA form, the CDR3 reads TGTGCCAGCAGCTTAGGACAGGGGCAAAGGTCACCCCTCCACTTT.

In DNA, the CDR3 is TGTGCCAGCAGTTTTCAGGGCCGTGAAAAACTGTTTTTT. This encodes CASSFQGREKLFF. V and J are TRBV5-4 and TRBJ1-4; TRBD1 is a possible D gene (5 bases). The V end lost 5 bases, the J end lost 7 bases, and 12 bases lay between the germline ends. Germline V CDR1 and CDR2: SGHNT, YYREEE (reference sequence). The CDR3 has 13 residues.

The V and J genes are TRBV28 and TRBJ2-7; D is unclear. The CDR3 covers 14 residues. The V gene's germline CDR1 is MDHEN and CDR2 SYDVKM. The V and J ends lost 2 bases and 0 bases respectively, with 8 bases between them. The DNA of the CDR3 is TGTGCCAGCAGTTTAGAGGTGAACTCCTACGAGCAGTACTTC. Amino acids: CASSLEVNSYEQYF.

V gene TRBV2 combines with J gene TRBJ2-1, with a tentative D call TRBD2 (5 bases). The V gene's germline CDR1 is SNHLY and CDR2 FYNNEI. The CDR3 has 15 residues. Trimming shortened V by 6 bases and J by 0 bases, and 12 bases separated the two germline ends. Here the CDR3 DNA reads TGTGCCAGCAGGTCGGCGGGTAGCTCCTACAATGAGCAGTTCTTC. This translates into CASRSAGSSYNEQFF.

This chain links TRBV19 with TRBJ1-1, with D tentatively TRBD1 (5 bases). Trimming left V 1 base short and J 7 bases short, with 16 bases between. The CDR3 has 15 amino acids. Germline V gene lookup returns CDR1 LNHDA and CDR2 SQIVND (reference sequence). The CDR3 loop is CASSIGGDGLFEAFF. DNA of the CDR3: TGTGCCAGTAGTATAGGGGGGGACGGGTTATTTGAAGCTTTCTTT.

The rearrangement links TRBV5-4 to TRBJ2-2, with unresolved D. Looked up from germline, CDR1 is SGHNT and CDR2 is YYREEE (reference sequence). The CDR3 sequence is 12 residues long. Trimming shortened V by 4 bases and J by 7 bases, and 8 bases separated the two germline ends. CDR3 nucleotides: TGTGCCAGCAGCCGAGAGTACGGGGAGCTGTTTTTT. Translating it yields CASSREYGELFF. Filled out from reference TRBV5-4 and TRBJ2-2, the complete variable domain reads ETGVTQSPTHLIKTRGQQVTLRCSSQSGHNTVSWYQQALGQGPQFIFQYYREEENGRGNFPPRFSGLQFPNYSSELNVNALELDDSALYLCASSREYGELFFGEGSRLTVL.

V usage is TRBV6-1 and J usage is TRBJ1-2; the match to TRBD1 covers 9 bases. Per the germline V gene, CDR1 is MNHNS and CDR2 is SASEGT. V trimming: 5 bases; J trimming: 4 bases; junction bases outside the gene matches: 8. The CDR3 loop spans 15 amino acids. This chain's CDR3 is CASSLSPDRGYGYTF. The DNA for the CDR3 is TGTGCCAGCAGTCTCTCCCCGGACAGGGGCTATGGCTACACCTTC.

The chain uses TRBV7-8 and TRBJ2-3, with 7 positions matching TRBD1. In germline, CDR1 is SGHVS, CDR2 FQNEAQ. The CDR3 length is 16 residues. The V gene end was trimmed by 1 base and the J gene end by 0 bases; junction bases not matched to a gene: 4. Here the CDR3 reads CASSLGRGRSTDTQYF. DNA for the CDR3: TGTGCCAGCAGCTTAGGTAGGGGGCGAAGCACAGATACGCAGTATTTT.

The chain joins TRBV30 to TRBJ2-5; 10 nucleotides line up with TRBD2. This CDR3 region has 15 residues. Trimming at V came to 1 base and at J to 4 bases, leaving 6 bases not matched to a gene. Germline CDR1 and CDR2: GTSNPN and SVGIG (reference sequence). The CDR3 DNA is TGTGCCTGGAGTGGGAGCGGGGGGGCCGGAGAGACCCAGTACTTC. Its protein is CAWSGSGGAGETQYF.

CDR3: CASSPPGRGQETQYF. CDR3 bases: TGTGCCAGCAGCCCGCCCGGCAGGGGTCAAGAGACCCAGTACTTC. The chain links TRBV11-3 to TRBJ2-5; maybe TRBD1 (6 bases). Deletions cut 5 bases from V and 2 bases from J, with 15 bases between. Germline V gives CDR1 SGHNT, CDR2 YENEEA. The CDR3 consists of 15 residues.

This clone was seen once. CDR3 sequence: CASSSLQGARSGNTIYF. The CDR3 DNA reads as TGTGCCAGTAGTTCGTTACAGGGGGCCCGCTCTGGAAACACCATATATTTT. The V call is TRBV19, the J call TRBJ1-3; 9 bases line up with TRBD1. The junction had 8 bases not matched to a gene; V was cut back by 5 bases and J by 0 bases. The CDR3 extends over 17 amino acids. The germline CDR1 and CDR2 sequences are LNHDA and SQIVND (reference sequence).